These 19 T cell receptor beta chains were sequenced from one sample in a study of human T cells and chemical hapten exposure. Indicated time point: healthy volunteer bleed at 6 weeks. RNA extraction used unfractionated whole blood as the source of total RNA. Via MiXCR, TCRdb re-called the RACE reads, giving one row per CDR3 protein. The sample consists of 65,000 or so distinct CDR3 sequences, roughly 6.6% of them appearing once. Source material: whole blood. The receptors were gathered from a female donor in good health. Some clones in this sample may be carry-over from other donors' samples.

This chain connects TRBV12-3 or TRBV12-4 to TRBJ2-5; 10 nucleotides line up with TRBD2. The CDR3 length is 14 residues. After removal of 3 bases from V and 3 bases from J, the junction contained 1 base not matched to a gene. CDR3 sequence reads: CASSLSGREETQYF. The CDR3 bases are TGTGCCAGCAGTTTGAGCGGGAGGGAAGAGACCCAGTACTTC.

This clonotype was observed a few times. The gene calls are TRBV6-5 and TRBJ2-3; possible D gene TRBD1, 5 bases. CDR1 and CDR2 from the germline V gene are MNHEY and SVGAGI. The CDR3 is made up of 16 amino acids. V shed 5 bases and J shed 2 bases, with 17 bases lying between them. CDR3 residues: CASSRQSVRITDTQYF. CDR3 DNA sequence: TGTGCCAGCAGTCGACAGTCCGTCCGGATCACAGATACGCAGTATTTT.

This clonotype was found a few times. The chain couples TRBV7-2 to TRBJ2-7; TRBD2 agrees at 7 bases. This CDR3 has 15 residues. J gave up 1 base and V 1 base, and 4 bases lay outside the gene matches. CDR1 is SGHTA, CDR2 FQGNSA, per germline. The CDR3 is CASSLGASGSYEQYF. The CDR3 DNA follows: TGTGCCAGCAGCTTAGGGGCTAGCGGATCCTACGAGCAGTACTTC.

To note about this clonotype: A much more abundant neighbour one base away suggests this may be a read error. The genes are TRBV28 and TRBJ2-2; no firm D call. CDR1 and CDR2 (germline): MDHEN, SYDVKM. The CDR3 is 11 residues long. V dropped 5 bases and J dropped 6 bases, with 4 bases sitting between them. As DNA, the CDR3 is TGTGCCAGCAGTGATGCCGGGGAGCTGTTTTTT. This gives the protein CASSDAGELFF.

The rearrangement links TRBV4-2 to TRBJ2-5; D is undetermined. CDR1 and CDR2 (germline): LGHNA, YNFKEQ. The CDR3 is 12 amino acids. Trimming shortened V by 2 bases and J by 5 bases, and 6 bases separated the two germline ends. The CDR3 DNA follows: TGTGCCAGCAGCCAAACTGGTGAGACCCAGTACTTC. Its protein is CASSQTGETQYF.

There are many counts of this clonotype. For the CDR3, the DNA is TGTGCCAGCAGTTTTTACTCAGGGGTACAGCCCCAGCATTTT. Translation gives CASSFYSGVQPQHF. This chain joins TRBV28 and TRBJ1-5, with a tentative D call TRBD1 (6 bases). CDR1 is MDHEN and CDR2 is SYDVKM in the germline V gene. Trimming stripped 3 bases from V and 7 bases from J, with 13 bases between. The CDR3 length is 14 residues.

This clonotype appeared many times. CDR3 region: CSVDVGGETQYF. The CDR3 DNA sequence: TGCAGCGTTGACGTAGGAGGAGAGACCCAGTACTTC. The rearrangement joins TRBV29-1 to TRBJ2-5; D is possibly TRBD2 (5 bases). Trimming took off 3 bases at V and 4 bases at J, with 9 bases between the two ends. The germline CDR1 and CDR2 sequences are SQVTM and ANQGSEA. This CDR3 region has 12 residues.

This clonotype was seen only a few times. J is TRBJ2-5 and V is TRBV7-2; D gene unclear. Germline CDR1 and CDR2: SGHTA and FQGNSA. CDR3 length: 13 amino acids. The V end was cut by 2 bases, the J end by 1 base, with 5 bases between. In DNA, the CDR3 is TGTGCCAGCAGCTTACGGGTCCAAGAGACCCAGTACTTC. It codes for CASSLRVQETQYF.

At least ten counts were recorded for this clonotype. The chain joins TRBV29-1 to TRBJ2-3; D call uncertain. Germline values: CDR1 SQVTM, CDR2 ANQGSEA. V lost 4 bases to trimming and J lost 6 bases, with 11 bases between them. CDR3 length: 12 residues. Here the CDR3 DNA reads TGCAGCGTTGGACATGTTGCGGATACGCAGTATTTT. Its protein is CSVGHVADTQYF.

This clonotype was counted only a few times. The chain couples TRBV9 to TRBJ2-3; 8 positions match TRBD1. Germline V lookup: CDR1 SGDLS, CDR2 YYNGEE. CDR3 length equals 17 residues. The V and J ends lost 0 bases and 3 bases, in that order; junction bases with no gene match: 9. The DNA for the CDR3 is TGTGCCAGCAGCGTAGCAACAGGGGGGATTTGGACAGATACGCAGTATTTT. Protein: CASSVATGGIWTDTQYF.

In this sample, this clonotype turned up many times. The chain carries TRBV2 and TRBJ1-6; 8 positions agree with TRBD1. Germline V gene sequence: CDR1 SNHLY, CDR2 FYNNEI. V was clipped by 6 bases and J by 5 bases; unmatched bases: 9. CDR3 length equals 16 residues. DNA for the CDR3: TGTGCCAGCAGGTTGGACAGGGCTTACCATAATTCACCCCTCCACTTT. This gives the protein CASRLDRAYHNSPLHF.

This clonotype occurred many times. The chain joins TRBV6-1 to TRBJ2-2, with 9 bases fitting TRBD1. CDR3 length: 18 amino acids. Per the germline V gene, CDR1 is MNHNS and CDR2 is SASEGT. V trimming: 3 bases; J trimming: 3 bases; junction bases outside the gene matches: 11. CDR3 nucleotide sequence: TGTGCCAGCAGTGACGGGACAGGGTTACATAGGGACACCGGGGAGCTGTTTTTT. It translates to CASSDGTGLHRDTGELFF.

This clonotype was seen repeatedly, ten times or more. The V gene is TRBV7-4, the J gene TRBJ2-7, with 8 nucleotides matching TRBD1. The junction had 6 bases not matched to a gene; V was cut back by 5 bases and J by 9 bases. The germline gives CDR1 SGHVT, CDR2 SQSDAQ. CDR3 size: 12 residues. This CDR3 reads CASSIGQGLQYF. DNA for the CDR3: TGTGCCAGCAGCATCGGACAGGGCCTGCAGTACTTC.

The table lists this clonotype with a few counts. CDR3 coding DNA: TGTGCCATCAGTGAGCCGTACAATGAGCAGTTCTTC. It specifies CAISEPYNEQFF. The chain carries TRBV10-3 and TRBJ2-1, with D unclear. Trimming removed 2 bases at V and 4 bases at J, with 3 bases between. This CDR3 comprises 12 residues. Germline CDR1 is ENHRY and CDR2 is SYGVKD.

This clonotype was found a few times. The chain uses TRBV3-1 and TRBJ1-1; possibly TRBD1 for D (5 bases). V lost 0 bases to trimming and J lost 3 bases, with 11 bases between them. CDR3 size: 15 residues. The germline V gene has CDR1 LGHDT and CDR2 YNNKEL (reference sequence). The CDR3 loop is CASSQDGDSHTEAFF. DNA for the CDR3: TGTGCCAGCAGCCAAGACGGTGACAGCCACACTGAAGCTTTCTTT.

This clonotype was picked up a small number of times. This chain connects TRBV6-1 to TRBJ1-5; unclear D gene. V dropped 4 bases and J dropped 1 base, with 8 bases sitting between them. The CDR3 extends over 14 amino acids. Germline values: CDR1 MNHNS, CDR2 SASEGT. CDR3 region: CASSVGGSNQPQHF. As DNA, the CDR3 is TGTGCCAGCAGTGTAGGAGGCAGCAATCAGCCCCAGCATTTT.

This clonotype was seen only a few times. The gene calls are TRBV15 and TRBJ1-1, with D tentatively TRBD1 (5 bases). Between the trimmed V and J ends, which lost 0 bases and 1 base, there was a span of 15 bases. Germline-derived CDR1 and CDR2 are LNHNV and YYDKDF (reference sequence). The CDR3 spans 17 residues. CDR3 sequence reads: CATSRDRGLGANTEAFF. The CDR3 bases are TGTGCCACCAGCAGAGACCGTGGTTTAGGGGCGAACACTGAAGCTTTCTTT.

The V call is TRBV2, the J call TRBJ1-5, with D unclear. The CDR3 is 13 residues long. Germline V gives CDR1 SNHLY, CDR2 FYNNEI. V was shortened by 8 bases and J by 3 bases, with 11 bases between the two germline ends. CDR3 DNA sequence: TGTGCCAGCCTGAGGGATCCCAATCAGCCCCAGCATTTT. Protein: CASLRDPNQPQHF.

There are a few counts of this clonotype. The chain links TRBV6-5 to TRBJ1-1; D gene uncertain. V gave up 3 bases and J gave up 6 bases, with 11 bases separating them. CDR3 length equals 13 residues. Germline V lookup: CDR1 MNHEY, CDR2 SVGAGI. The CDR3 protein is CASSYRREAEAFF. CDR3 coding DNA: TGTGCCAGCAGTTATCGAAGGGAAGCTGAAGCTTTCTTT.